The 2 T cell receptor beta chains given below trace back to one sample, sequenced in a study of T cells after yellow fever vaccination. TCRdb processed the 5' RACE reads anew with MiXCR; each CDR3 protein has one entry. The sample has approximately 450,000 distinct CDR3 sequences, under 20% seen once. Sequencing used PBMCs, obtained before the yellow fever booster vaccination. The origin of the receptors is a man aged 18 to 35 who received the YFV17D yellow fever vaccine.

This chain joins TRBV4-2 and TRBJ2-3; D ambiguous. Per germline, CDR1 LGHNA and CDR2 YNFKEQ. The CDR3 consists of 13 residues. Trimming took off 0 bases at V and 6 bases at J, with 7 bases between the two ends. The DNA for the CDR3 is TGTGCCAGCAGCCAAGATCTTCCGGATACGCAGTATTTT. This sequence encodes CASSQDLPDTQYF.

This sequence joins TRBV9 and TRBJ2-2; D gene unclear. Trimming stripped 4 bases from V and 7 bases from J, with 11 bases between. CDR1 and CDR2 (germline): SGDLS, YYNGEE. This CDR3 comprises 13 residues. DNA of the CDR3: TGTGCCAGCAGCCCCAATAAATACGGGGAGCTGTTTTTT. Its translation: CASSPNKYGELFF.